What follows is one TCR beta chain and its context. The protocol was immunoSEQ multiplex PCR, while the TCRdb copy is restricted to in-frame clones and leaves out a portion. The repertoire holds around 210,000 clones, with roughly nine tenths as singletons. This record comes from a study of blood T cell repertoires in COVID-19. Per germline, CDR1 SNHLY and CDR2 FYNNEI. V lost 1 base and J lost 1, with 9 bases in between. The CDR3 is 15 amino acids. This TCR came from a woman aged 18-29 years who had recovered from COVID-19. The rearrangement joins TRBV2 to TRBJ2-3, with D tentatively TRBD1 (5 bases). Sequenced input: PBMCs or T cells enriched from blood (not recorded which). In DNA, the CDR3 is TGTGCCAGCAGTGAAGACAGGACGGGCACAGATACGCAGTATTTT. Translating gives CASSEDRTGTDTQYF.